Shown below are 28 T cell receptor beta chains from a single sample sequenced in a study of CD8 T cells in Susac syndrome. cDNA came from about 0.5 to 1 ug RNA primed by random hexamers. TCRdb called the immunoSEQ multiplex PCR reads again in MiXCR, with one record for every CDR3 protein. The sample records about 130,000 distinct CDR3 sequences, nearly 95% being singletons. Sequencing was carried out using CD4+ T cells from PBMCs. The source of these receptors is a human donor in good health.

The CDR3 sequence is CASMESGAGSYEQYF. As DNA, the CDR3 is TGTGCCAGCATGGAATCGGGAGCGGGTTCCTACGAGCAGTACTTC. The J gene is TRBJ2-7, the V gene TRBV27; perhaps TRBD2 as D (6 bases). Trimming removed 7 bases from V and 1 base from J, with 17 bases in between. Per germline, CDR1 MNHEY and CDR2 SMNVEV (reference sequence). The CDR3 is 15 amino acids.

The gene calls are TRBV2 and TRBJ1-5; no reliable D call. Per germline, CDR1 SNHLY and CDR2 FYNNEI. This CDR3 has 12 residues. The germline V and J ends were trimmed by 4 bases and 4 bases, with 5 bases remaining between them. The CDR3 DNA sequence: TGTGCCAGCAGTGCTGGTAATCAGCCCCAGCATTTT. It is translated as CASSAGNQPQHF.

The chain links TRBV18 to TRBJ2-2; 10 nucleotides match TRBD2. Germline CDR1 is KGHSH and CDR2 is LQKENI. The CDR3 totals 15 residues. Germline trimming cut 0 bases from V and 5 bases from J; bases unmatched to any gene: 0. The DNA for the CDR3 is TGTGCCAGCTCACCACCACTAGCGGGAACCGGGGAGCTGTTTTTT. Translating it yields CASSPPLAGTGELFF.

V gene TRBV4-1 combines with J gene TRBJ2-3, with D tentatively TRBD2 (5 bases). Germline CDR1 reads MGHRA; CDR2 reads YSYEKL. The CDR3 is 14 amino acids. V dropped 0 bases and J dropped 6 bases, with 10 bases sitting between them. CDR3 nucleotides: TGCGCCAGCAGCCAAGAGAGGGTTCGGGATACGCAGTATTTT. Its protein product is CASSQERVRDTQYF.

V usage is TRBV27 and J usage is TRBJ1-1, with D unclear. CDR1 and CDR2 (germline): MNHEY, SMNVEV (reference sequence). CDR3 size: 15 residues. The V and J ends lost 10 bases and 4 bases respectively, with 22 bases between them. This chain's CDR3 is CATSASRHNPTEAFF. The CDR3 DNA sequence: TGTGCCACCAGCGCGTCCCGACACAATCCCACTGAAGCTTTCTTT.

The chain is built from TRBV5-1 and TRBJ2-6; no clear D gene. Germline CDR1 is SGHRS and CDR2 is YFSETQ. The CDR3 covers 14 residues. V lost 0 bases and J lost 4, with 5 bases in between. CDR3 protein: CASSLAAGANVLTF. The CDR3 DNA sequence: TGCGCCAGCAGCTTGGCTGCCGGGGCCAACGTCCTGACTTTC.

The chain links TRBV7-2 to TRBJ2-5; TRBD1 might be the D (6 bases). This CDR3 comprises 16 residues. The V and J ends lost 2 bases and 0 bases respectively, with 13 bases between them. Looked up from germline, CDR1 is SGHTA and CDR2 is FQGNSA. The CDR3 DNA follows: TGTGCCAGCAGCTTACGGGGCAGGGGATACCAAGAGACCCAGTACTTC. Translated: CASSLRGRGYQETQYF.

The gene calls are TRBV5-1 and TRBJ2-2, with a possible D match to TRBD1 (6 bases). Germline CDR1 and CDR2: SGHRS and YFSETQ. This CDR3 has 14 residues. V was cut by 6 bases and J by 4 bases, with 13 bases left in between. The chain's CDR3 is CASNQGRGTGELFF. CDR3 bases: TGCGCCAGCAATCAGGGGCGCGGCACCGGGGAGCTGTTTTTT. Based on the CDR3 plus reference TRBV5-1 and TRBJ2-2, the full variable domain is KAGVTQTPRYLIKTRGQQVTLSCSPISGHRSVSWYQQTPGQGLQFLFEYFSETQRNKGNFPGRFSGRQFSNSRSEMNVSTLELGDSALYLCASNQGRGTGELFFGEGSRLTVL.

The chain employs TRBV3-1 and TRBJ2-3; 7 bases are a match to TRBD2. Losses at the gene ends were 4 bases for V and 11 bases for J; bases not matched to a gene: 9. This CDR3 spans 13 amino acids. Germline V CDR1 and CDR2: LGHDT, YNNKEL (reference sequence). The CDR3: CASSLSGPGRQYF. The CDR3 nucleotides are TGTGCCAGCAGCCTTAGCGGGCCGGGGAGGCAGTATTTT.

The chain couples TRBV7-2 to TRBJ1-4; no clear D gene. Trimming took off 2 bases at V and 4 bases at J, with 5 bases between the two ends. Germline lookup yields CDR1 SGHTA and CDR2 FQGNSA. CDR3 length equals 13 residues. CDR3 loop: CASSLRINEKLFF. CDR3 sequence (DNA): TGTGCCAGCAGCTTACGGATTAATGAAAAACTGTTTTTT. Full variable domain (remainder filled in from reference TRBV7-2 and TRBJ1-4): GAGVSQSPSNKVTEKGKDVELRCDPISGHTALYWYRQSLGQGLEFLIYFQGNSAPDKSGLPSDRFSAERTGGSVSTLTIQRTQQEDSAVYLCASSLRINEKLFFGSGTQLSVL.

CDR3 loop: CASSLTGRGSNQPQHF. DNA for the CDR3: TGTGCCAGCAGTTTAACTGGGAGGGGTAGCAATCAGCCCCAGCATTTT. The chain has TRBV27 and TRBJ1-5, with D possibly being TRBD1 (5 bases). Trimming removed 2 bases from V and 0 bases from J, with 11 bases in between. Germline V gives CDR1 MNHEY, CDR2 SMNVEV (reference sequence). This CDR3 comprises 16 residues.

The rearrangement joins TRBV2 to TRBJ1-1; TRBD1 agrees at 9 bases. Germline V gene data show CDR1 as SNHLY and CDR2 as FYNNEI. Unmatched junction bases numbered 2, after V lost 6 bases and J lost 0 bases. The CDR3 runs to 14 residues. CDR3 in amino acids: CASRYRGLNTEAFF. Written as DNA, the CDR3 is TGTGCCAGCAGGTACAGGGGGCTGAACACTGAAGCTTTCTTT. The entire variable domain, with the rest obtained from reference TRBV2 and TRBJ1-1, is as follows: EPEVTQTPSHQVTQMGQEVILRCVPISNHLYFYWYRQILGQKVEFLVSFYNNEISEKSEIFDDQFSVERPDGSNFTLKIRSTKLEDSAMYFCASRYRGLNTEAFFGQGTRLTVV.

The rearrangement uses TRBV12-3 or TRBV12-4 and TRBJ2-1; D is undetermined. The CDR3 loop spans 14 amino acids. Trimming pared 4 bases from V and 10 bases from J, leaving 17 bases between. CDR3 protein: CASSSQVPPREQFF. In DNA form, the CDR3 reads TGTGCCAGCAGTTCGCAAGTTCCCCCTAGGGAGCAGTTCTTC.

The chain is built from TRBV3-1 and TRBJ1-1, with TRBD1 identical over 7 bases. Looked up from germline, CDR1 is LGHDT and CDR2 is YNNKEL (reference sequence). The CDR3 is 14 amino acids. With V trimmed by 3 bases and J by 4 bases, 5 bases remained unmatched. The CDR3 protein is CASSQGQPSTEAFF. For the CDR3, the DNA is TGTGCCAGCAGCCAGGGACAGCCGAGCACTGAAGCTTTCTTT.

The rearrangement joins TRBV2 to TRBJ2-7, with D maybe TRBD1 (5 bases). V was trimmed by 7 bases and J by 5 bases, leaving 18 bases between them. This CDR3 comprises 14 residues. Looked up from germline, CDR1 is SNHLY and CDR2 is FYNNEI. In DNA form, the CDR3 reads TGTGCCAGCACTCGGACAATCGGATCGGACGAGCAGTACTTC. Translating gives CASTRTIGSDEQYF.

V usage is TRBV18 and J usage is TRBJ1-1, with unresolved D. Germline V gene data show CDR1 as KGHSH and CDR2 as LQKENI. Trimming removed 2 bases from V and 5 bases from J, with 12 bases in between. The CDR3 covers 14 residues. CDR3 bases: TGTGCCAGCTCACCAATATTAAGAACGACTGAAGCTTTCTTT. As protein: CASSPILRTTEAFF.

V gene TRBV27 combines with J gene TRBJ2-7; perhaps TRBD1 as D (6 bases). Germline V gene lookup returns CDR1 MNHEY and CDR2 SMNVEV (reference sequence). There are 16 residues in the CDR3. Trimming removed 1 base at V and 1 base at J, with 14 bases between. This CDR3 is CASSLFPSGHSYEQYF. CDR3 coding DNA: TGTGCCAGCAGTTTATTTCCCTCGGGACATTCCTACGAGCAGTACTTC.

The J gene is TRBJ2-5, the V gene TRBV5-1; 10 positions agree with TRBD1. The CDR3 loop spans 17 amino acids. Per germline, CDR1 SGHRS and CDR2 YFSETQ. Trimming took 0 bases from V and 4 from J; bases not matched to a gene: 9. The CDR3 DNA reads TGCGCCAGCAGCTTGGACGAGACAGGGGGCTTGGGAGAGACCCAGTACTTC. Translated, it gives CASSLDETGGLGETQYF.

CDR3 DNA sequence: TGTGCCAGCAGTTTAGGCGGGGGCCCCAACACCGGGGAGCTGTTTTTT. It yields the protein CASSLGGGPNTGELFF. This chain uses TRBV12-3 or TRBV12-4 with TRBJ2-2, with D perhaps matching TRBD2 (7 bases). V lost 1 base, J lost 2 bases, and 11 bases lay in between. This CDR3 is 16 amino acids long.

This chain links TRBV12-3 or TRBV12-4 with TRBJ2-7; D is uncertain. This CDR3 spans 12 amino acids. V shed 6 bases and J shed 2 bases, with 8 bases lying between them. The CDR3 protein is CASRDPTYEQYF. The CDR3 DNA sequence: TGTGCCAGCAGAGACCCCACCTACGAGCAGTACTTC.

This chain joins TRBV5-1 and TRBJ2-1; 12 bases agree with TRBD2. J was trimmed by 10 bases and V by 0 bases; bases with no gene match: 11. CDR3 length: 17 residues. The germline V gene has CDR1 SGHRS and CDR2 YFSETQ. The DNA for the CDR3 is TGCGCCAGCAGCTTGGCGACTAGCGGGAGCCGAGGGGGGGAGCAGTTCTTC. Protein product: CASSLATSGSRGGEQFF.

The rearrangement joins TRBV28 to TRBJ1-1; 10 positions agree with TRBD1. Germline V gene lookup returns CDR1 MDHEN and CDR2 SYDVKM. This CDR3 contains 15 residues. J gave up 2 bases and V 8 bases, and 8 bases lay outside the gene matches. The CDR3 protein is CASYPGQGPNTEAFF. CDR3 in DNA: TGTGCCAGCTATCCGGGACAGGGGCCAAACACTGAAGCTTTCTTT.

The genes are TRBV5-4 and TRBJ2-1; 7 bases align to TRBD1. This CDR3 comprises 15 residues. The trim removed 5 bases at V and 0 bases at J, leaving 5 bases unmatched. CDR1 and CDR2 from the germline V gene are SGHNT and YYREEE (reference sequence). CDR3 protein: CASSLTGSSYNEQFF. DNA of the CDR3: TGTGCCAGCAGTCTGACAGGGAGCTCCTACAATGAGCAGTTCTTC.

The chain has TRBV3-1 and TRBJ2-2; 8 bases are shared with TRBD1. Trimming at V came to 5 bases and at J to 8 bases, leaving 1 base not matched to a gene. This CDR3 spans 12 amino acids. From germline, CDR1 is LGHDT and CDR2 YNNKEL (reference sequence). CDR3 in amino acids: CASSWDRGELFF. The CDR3 DNA is TGTGCCAGCAGCTGGGACAGGGGGGAGCTGTTTTTT.

This chain connects TRBV20-1 to TRBJ2-5, with 7 bases aligning to TRBD1. V gave up 3 bases and J gave up 2 bases; unmatched junction bases: 6. Looked up from germline, CDR1 is DFQATT and CDR2 is SNEGSKA (reference sequence). This CDR3 contains 14 residues. CDR3 nucleotides: TGCAGTGCTAGGTCACCGACAGGGCAAGAGACCCAGTACTTC. Translation: CSARSPTGQETQYF.

The CDR3 sequence is CSAALLNEQYF. The CDR3 bases are TGCAGCGCCGCGTTACTAAACGAGCAGTACTTC. This rearrangement joins TRBV29-1 to TRBJ2-7, with D unresolved. The V and J ends lost 7 bases and 5 bases respectively, with 12 bases between them. Germline CDR1 and CDR2: SQVTM and ANQGSEA. The CDR3 runs 11 residues.

V is TRBV7-6 and J is TRBJ2-7; weak D call: TRBD1 (6 bases). Germline lookup yields CDR1 SGHVS and CDR2 FNYEAQ. V shed 3 bases and J shed 6 bases, with 15 bases lying between them. There are 14 residues in the CDR3. The CDR3 DNA is TGTGCCAGCAGCTTGCCCACAGGGACGGGCGAGCAGTACTTC. The encoded protein is CASSLPTGTGEQYF.

This clonotype came up once. The genes are TRBV6-1 and TRBJ1-5, with D possibly TRBD1 on 5 matching bases. There are 15 residues in the CDR3. Germline V gene sequence: CDR1 MNHNS, CDR2 SASEGT. V lost 4 bases and J lost 0, with 10 bases in between. The DNA for the CDR3 is TGTGCCAGCAGTGGGGGACGGCCTAGCAATCAGCCCCAGCATTTT. It specifies CASSGGRPSNQPQHF.